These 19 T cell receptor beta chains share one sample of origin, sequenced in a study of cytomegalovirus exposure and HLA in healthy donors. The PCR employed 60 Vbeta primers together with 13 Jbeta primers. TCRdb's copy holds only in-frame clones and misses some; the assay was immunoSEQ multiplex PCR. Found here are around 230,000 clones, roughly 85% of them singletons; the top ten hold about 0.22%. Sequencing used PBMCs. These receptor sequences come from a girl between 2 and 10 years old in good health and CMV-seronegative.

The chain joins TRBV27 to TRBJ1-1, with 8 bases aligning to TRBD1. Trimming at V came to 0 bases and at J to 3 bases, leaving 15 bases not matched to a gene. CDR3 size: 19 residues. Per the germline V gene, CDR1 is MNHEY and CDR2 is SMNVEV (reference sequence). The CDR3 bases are TGTGCCAGCAGTTTATCCCTCGGGACAGGTGTTCCTTCTTACACTGAAGCTTTCTTT. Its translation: CASSLSLGTGVPSYTEAFF.

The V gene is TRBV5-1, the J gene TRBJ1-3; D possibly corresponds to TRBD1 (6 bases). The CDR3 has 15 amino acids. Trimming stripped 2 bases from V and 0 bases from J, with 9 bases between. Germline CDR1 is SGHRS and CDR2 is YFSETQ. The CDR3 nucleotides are TGCGCCAGCAGCTTACAGGGCCTCTCTGGAAACACCATATATTTT. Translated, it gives CASSLQGLSGNTIYF.

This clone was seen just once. CDR3 bases: TGCAGAGTTTTGGGGGCCGCTTTCTTT. Protein product: CRVLGAAFF. The chain is built from TRBV20-1 and TRBJ1-1; D perhaps matches TRBD1 (6 bases). The CDR3 contains 9 residues. Germline V gives CDR1 DFQATT, CDR2 SNEGSKA (reference sequence).

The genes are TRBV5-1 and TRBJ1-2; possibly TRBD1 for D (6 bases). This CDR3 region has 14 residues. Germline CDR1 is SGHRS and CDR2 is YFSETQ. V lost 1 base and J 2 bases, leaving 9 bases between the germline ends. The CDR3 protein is CASSLQGQNYGYTF. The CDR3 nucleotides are TGCGCCAGCAGCTTGCAGGGGCAGAACTATGGCTACACCTTC.

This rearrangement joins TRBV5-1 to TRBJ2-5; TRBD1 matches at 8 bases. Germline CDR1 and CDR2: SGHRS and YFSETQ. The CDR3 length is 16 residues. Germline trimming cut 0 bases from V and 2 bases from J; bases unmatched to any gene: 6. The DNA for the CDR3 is TGCGCCAGCAGCTTGGCCGGGACAGGACCTCAAGAGACCCAGTACTTC. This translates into CASSLAGTGPQETQYF.

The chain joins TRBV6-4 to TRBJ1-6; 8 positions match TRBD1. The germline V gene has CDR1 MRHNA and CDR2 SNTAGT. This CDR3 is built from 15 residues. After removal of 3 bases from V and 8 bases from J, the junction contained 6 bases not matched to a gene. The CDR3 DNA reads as TGTGCCAGCAGTGAAATCCGACAGGGGTATTCACCCCTCCACTTT. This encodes CASSEIRQGYSPLHF.

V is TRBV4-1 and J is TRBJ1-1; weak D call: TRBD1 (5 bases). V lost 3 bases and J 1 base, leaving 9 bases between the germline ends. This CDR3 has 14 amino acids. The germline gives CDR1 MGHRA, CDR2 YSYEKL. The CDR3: CASSHRQKNTEAFF. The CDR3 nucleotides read TGCGCCAGCAGCCACAGACAGAAGAACACTGAAGCTTTCTTT.

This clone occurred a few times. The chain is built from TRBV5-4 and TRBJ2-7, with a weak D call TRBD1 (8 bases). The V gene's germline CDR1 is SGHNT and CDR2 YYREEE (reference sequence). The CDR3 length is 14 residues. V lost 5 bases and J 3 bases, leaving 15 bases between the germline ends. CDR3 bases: TGTGCCAGCAGTCTTACAGGGGGGGGCTACGAGCAGTACTTC. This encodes CASSLTGGGYEQYF.

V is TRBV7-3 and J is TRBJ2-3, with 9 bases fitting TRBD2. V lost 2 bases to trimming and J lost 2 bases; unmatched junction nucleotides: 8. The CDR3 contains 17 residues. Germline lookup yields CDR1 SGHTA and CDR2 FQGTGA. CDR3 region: CASSLAGGRYVTDTQYF. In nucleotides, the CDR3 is TGTGCCAGCAGCTTAGCGGGGGGGCGTTATGTCACAGATACGCAGTATTTT.

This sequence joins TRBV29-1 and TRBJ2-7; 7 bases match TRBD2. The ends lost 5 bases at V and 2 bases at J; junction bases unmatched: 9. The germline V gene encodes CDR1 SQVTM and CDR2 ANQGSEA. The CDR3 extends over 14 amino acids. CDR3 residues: CSVTFGLAAYEQYF. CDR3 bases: TGCAGCGTTACTTTCGGCCTAGCGGCCTACGAGCAGTACTTC.

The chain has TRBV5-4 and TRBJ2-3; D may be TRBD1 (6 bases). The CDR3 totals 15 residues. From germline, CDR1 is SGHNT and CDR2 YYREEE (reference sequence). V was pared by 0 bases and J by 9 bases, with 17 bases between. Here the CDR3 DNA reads TGTGCCAGCAGCTTGGCCGCGACAGGCCCAAGCACGCAGTATTTT. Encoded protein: CASSLAATGPSTQYF.

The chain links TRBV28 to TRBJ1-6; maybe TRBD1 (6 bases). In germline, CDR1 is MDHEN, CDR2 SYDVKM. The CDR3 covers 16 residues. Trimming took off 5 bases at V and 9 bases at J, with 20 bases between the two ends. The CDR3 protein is CASSSFPGQGTSPLHF. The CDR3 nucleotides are TGTGCCAGCAGTAGCTTCCCCGGGCAGGGGACTTCACCCCTCCACTTT.

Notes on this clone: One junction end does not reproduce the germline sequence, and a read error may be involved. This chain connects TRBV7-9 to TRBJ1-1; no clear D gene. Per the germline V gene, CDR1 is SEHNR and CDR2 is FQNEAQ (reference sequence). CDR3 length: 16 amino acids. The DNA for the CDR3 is TGTTCCAGCAGCTTAGCATTTGCCCAGAGGAGAGCTGAAGCTTTCTTT. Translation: CSSSLAFAQRRAEAFF. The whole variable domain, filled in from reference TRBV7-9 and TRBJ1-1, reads DTGVSQNPRHKITKRGQNVTFRCDPISEHNRLYWYRQTLGQGPEFLTYFQNEAQLEKSRLLSDRFSAERPKGSFSTLEIQRTEQGDSAMYLCSSSLAFAQRRAEAFFGQGTRLTVV.

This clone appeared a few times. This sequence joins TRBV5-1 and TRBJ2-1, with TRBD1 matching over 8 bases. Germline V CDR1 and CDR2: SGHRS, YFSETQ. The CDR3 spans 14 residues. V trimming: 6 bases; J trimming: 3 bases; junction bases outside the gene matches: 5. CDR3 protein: CASTPGTGYNEQFF. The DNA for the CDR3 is TGCGCCAGCACCCCCGGGACAGGCTACAATGAGCAGTTCTTC.

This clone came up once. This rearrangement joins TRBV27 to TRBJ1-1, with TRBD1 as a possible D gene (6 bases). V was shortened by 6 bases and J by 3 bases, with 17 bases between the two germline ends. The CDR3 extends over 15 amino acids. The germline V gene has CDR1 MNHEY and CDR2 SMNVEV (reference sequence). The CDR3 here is CASRKDFNRDTEAFF. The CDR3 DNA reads TGTGCCAGCAGGAAGGACTTCAACAGGGACACTGAAGCTTTCTTT.

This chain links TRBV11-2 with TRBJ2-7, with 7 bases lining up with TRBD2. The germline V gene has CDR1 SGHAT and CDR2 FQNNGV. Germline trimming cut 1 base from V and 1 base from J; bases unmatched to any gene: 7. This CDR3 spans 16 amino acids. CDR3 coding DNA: TGTGCCAGCAGCTTAGTGCTCGGGGGGAGTTCCTACGAGCAGTACTTC. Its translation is CASSLVLGGSSYEQYF.

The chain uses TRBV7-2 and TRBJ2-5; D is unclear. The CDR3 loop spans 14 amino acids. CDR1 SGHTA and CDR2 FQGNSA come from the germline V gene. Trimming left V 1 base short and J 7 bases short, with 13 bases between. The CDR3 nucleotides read TGTGCCAGCAGCTTAGTATCGACCCGAGGGACCCAGTACTTC. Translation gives CASSLVSTRGTQYF.

The CDR3 spells CASSLENNPRTEAFF. The CDR3, as DNA: TGCGCCAGCAGCTTGGAGAACAACCCGAGGACTGAAGCTTTCTTT. V usage is TRBV5-1 and J usage is TRBJ1-1; D remains ambiguous. V shed 0 bases and J shed 5 bases, with 14 bases lying between them. This CDR3 is 15 amino acids long. Per the germline V gene, CDR1 is SGHRS and CDR2 is YFSETQ.

CDR3 loop: CASSYGYGPGSETQYF. CDR3 sequence (DNA): TGTGCCAGCAGTTATGGGTACGGTCCGGGATCGGAGACCCAGTACTTC. The chain joins TRBV6-6 to TRBJ2-5; TRBD2 might be the D (5 bases). The CDR3 runs to 16 residues. Germline V gene lookup returns CDR1 MNHNY and CDR2 SVGAGI (reference sequence). V was trimmed by 3 bases and J by 5 bases, leaving 19 bases between them.